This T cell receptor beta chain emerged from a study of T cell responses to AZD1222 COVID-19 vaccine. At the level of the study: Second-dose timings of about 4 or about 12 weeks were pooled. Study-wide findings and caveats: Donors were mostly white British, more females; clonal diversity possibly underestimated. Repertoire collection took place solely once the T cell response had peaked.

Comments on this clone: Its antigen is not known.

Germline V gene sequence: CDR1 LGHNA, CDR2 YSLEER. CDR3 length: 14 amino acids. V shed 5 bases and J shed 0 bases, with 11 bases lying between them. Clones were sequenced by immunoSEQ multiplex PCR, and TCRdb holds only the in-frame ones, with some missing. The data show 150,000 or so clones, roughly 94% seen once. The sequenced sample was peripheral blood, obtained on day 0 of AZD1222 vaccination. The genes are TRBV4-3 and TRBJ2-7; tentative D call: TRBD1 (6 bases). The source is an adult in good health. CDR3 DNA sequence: TGCGCCAGCAGCGCAGGGGTCAGCTCCTACGAGCAGTACTTC. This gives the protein CASSAGVSSYEQYF.